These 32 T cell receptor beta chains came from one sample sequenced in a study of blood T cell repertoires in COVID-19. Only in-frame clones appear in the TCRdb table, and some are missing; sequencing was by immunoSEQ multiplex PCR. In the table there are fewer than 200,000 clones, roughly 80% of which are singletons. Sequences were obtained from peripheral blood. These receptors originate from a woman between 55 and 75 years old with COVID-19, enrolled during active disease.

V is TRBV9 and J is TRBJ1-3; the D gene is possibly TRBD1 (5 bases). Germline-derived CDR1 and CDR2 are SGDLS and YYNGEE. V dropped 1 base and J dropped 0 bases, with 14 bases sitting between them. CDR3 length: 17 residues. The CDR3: CASSVSPQGRSGNTIYF. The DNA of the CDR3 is TGTGCCAGCAGCGTATCCCCCCAGGGCCGCTCTGGAAACACCATATATTTT.

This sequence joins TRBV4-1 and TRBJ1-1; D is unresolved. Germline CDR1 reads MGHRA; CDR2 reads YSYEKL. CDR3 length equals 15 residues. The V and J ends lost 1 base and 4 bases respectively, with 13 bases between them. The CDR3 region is CASSQAYGGITEAFF. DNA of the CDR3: TGCGCCAGCAGCCAAGCATATGGAGGGATCACTGAAGCTTTCTTT.

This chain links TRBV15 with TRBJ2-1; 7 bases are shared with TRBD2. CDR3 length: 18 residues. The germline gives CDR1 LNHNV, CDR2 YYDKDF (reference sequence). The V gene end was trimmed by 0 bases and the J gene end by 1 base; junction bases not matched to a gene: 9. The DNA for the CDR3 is TGTGCCACCAGCAGAGATCGTCTCTTAGCGGGTTCCTACAATGAGCAGTTCTTC. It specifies CATSRDRLLAGSYNEQFF.

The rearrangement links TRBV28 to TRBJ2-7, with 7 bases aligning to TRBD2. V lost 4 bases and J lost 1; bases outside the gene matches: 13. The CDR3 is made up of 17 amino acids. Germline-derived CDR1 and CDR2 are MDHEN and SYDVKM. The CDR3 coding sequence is TGTGCCAGCAGTTCACATCGAGGGAGGGCCCCTTCCTACGAGCAGTACTTC. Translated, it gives CASSSHRGRAPSYEQYF.

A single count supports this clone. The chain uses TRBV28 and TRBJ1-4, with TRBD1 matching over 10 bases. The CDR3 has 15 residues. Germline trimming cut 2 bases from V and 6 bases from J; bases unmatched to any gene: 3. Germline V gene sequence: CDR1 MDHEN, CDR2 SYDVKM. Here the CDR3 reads CASSLGGQGYEKLFF. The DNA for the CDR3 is TGTGCCAGCAGTTTAGGGGGACAGGGGTATGAAAAACTGTTTTTT.

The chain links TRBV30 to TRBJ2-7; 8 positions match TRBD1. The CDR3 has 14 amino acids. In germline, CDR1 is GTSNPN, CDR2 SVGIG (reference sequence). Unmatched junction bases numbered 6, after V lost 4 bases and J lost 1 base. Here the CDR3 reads CAWTRTGSSYEQYF. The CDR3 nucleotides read TGTGCCTGGACACGGACAGGGTCGTCCTACGAGCAGTACTTC.

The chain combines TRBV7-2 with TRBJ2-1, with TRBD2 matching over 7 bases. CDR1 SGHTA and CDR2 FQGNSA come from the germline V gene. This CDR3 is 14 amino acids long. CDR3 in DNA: TGTGCGGGGGGGTCCAGCGGGAACTACAATGAGCAGTTCTTC. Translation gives CAGGSSGNYNEQFF.

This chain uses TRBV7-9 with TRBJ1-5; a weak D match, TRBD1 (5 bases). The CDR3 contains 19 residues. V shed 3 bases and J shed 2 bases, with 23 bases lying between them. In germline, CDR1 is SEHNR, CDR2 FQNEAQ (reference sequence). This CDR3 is CASSLWRGAGVKGNQPQHF. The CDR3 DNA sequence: TGTGCCAGCAGCTTGTGGAGGGGCGCGGGGGTGAAGGGCAATCAGCCCCAGCATTTT.

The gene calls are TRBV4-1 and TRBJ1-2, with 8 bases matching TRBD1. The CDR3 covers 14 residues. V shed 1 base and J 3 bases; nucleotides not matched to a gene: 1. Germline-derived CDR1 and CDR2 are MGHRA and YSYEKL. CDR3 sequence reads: CASSQADRDYGYTF. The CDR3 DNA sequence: TGCGCCAGCAGCCAAGCGGACAGGGACTATGGCTACACCTTC.

CDR3 sequence (DNA): TGTGCCAGCAGCTTAGAGTCTGGTGGAGGAGAGACCCAGTACTTC. Its protein is CASSLESGGGETQYF. The rearrangement joins TRBV7-8 to TRBJ2-5; D is perhaps TRBD2 (5 bases). Between the trimmed V and J ends, which lost 1 base and 4 bases, there was a span of 13 bases. This CDR3 region has 15 residues. Germline CDR1 is SGHVS and CDR2 is FQNEAQ.

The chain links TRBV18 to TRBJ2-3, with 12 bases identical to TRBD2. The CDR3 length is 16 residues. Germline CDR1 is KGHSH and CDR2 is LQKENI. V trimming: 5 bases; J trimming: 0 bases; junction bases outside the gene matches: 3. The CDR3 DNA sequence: TGTGCCAGCTCAAGGCTAGCGGGAGGGAGCACAGATACGCAGTATTTT. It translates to CASSRLAGGSTDTQYF. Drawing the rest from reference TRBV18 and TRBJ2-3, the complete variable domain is NAGVMQNPRHLVRRRGQEARLRCSPMKGHSHVYWYRQLPEEGLKFMVYLQKENIIDESGMPKERFSAEFPKEGPSILRIQQVVRGDSAAYFCASSRLAGGSTDTQYFGPGTRLTVL.

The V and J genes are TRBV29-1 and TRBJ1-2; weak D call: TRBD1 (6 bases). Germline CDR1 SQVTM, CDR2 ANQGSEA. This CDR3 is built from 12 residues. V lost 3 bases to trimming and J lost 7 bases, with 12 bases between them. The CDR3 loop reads CSVDRGYSGYTF. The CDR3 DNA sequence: TGCAGCGTTGACAGGGGTTATTCTGGCTACACCTTC. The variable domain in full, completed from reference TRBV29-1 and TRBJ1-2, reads SAVISQKPSRDICQRGTSLTIQCQVDSQVTMMFWYRQQPGQSLTLIATANQGSEATYESGFVIDKFPISRPNLTFSTLTVSNMSPEDSSIYLCSVDRGYSGYTFGSGTRLTVV.

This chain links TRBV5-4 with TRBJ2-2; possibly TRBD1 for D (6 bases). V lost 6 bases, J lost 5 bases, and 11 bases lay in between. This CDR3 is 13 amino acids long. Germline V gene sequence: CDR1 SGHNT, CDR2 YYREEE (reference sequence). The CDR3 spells CASTPRGTGELFF. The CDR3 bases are TGTGCCAGCACCCCAAGGGGGACCGGGGAGCTGTTTTTT.

The CDR3 region is CASSLGQGADTQYF. In DNA form, the CDR3 reads TGTGCCAGCAGTTTAGGTCAGGGGGCCGATACGCAGTATTTT. V is TRBV27 and J is TRBJ2-3, with 8 bases matching TRBD1. The CDR3 consists of 14 residues. V was clipped by 2 bases and J by 6 bases; unmatched bases: 4. CDR1 and CDR2 (germline): MNHEY, SMNVEV (reference sequence).

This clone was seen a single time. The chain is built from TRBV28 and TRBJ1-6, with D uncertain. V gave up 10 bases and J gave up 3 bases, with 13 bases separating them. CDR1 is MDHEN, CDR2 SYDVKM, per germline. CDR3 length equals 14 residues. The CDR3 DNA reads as TGTGCCACCTCTCCGCGAAACTATAATTCACCCCTCCACTTT. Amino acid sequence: CATSPRNYNSPLHF.

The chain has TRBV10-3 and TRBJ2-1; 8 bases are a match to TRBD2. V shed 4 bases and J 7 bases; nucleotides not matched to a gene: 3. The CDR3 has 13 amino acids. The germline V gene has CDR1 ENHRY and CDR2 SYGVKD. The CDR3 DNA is TGTGCCATCAGTGCGGGAGGGCCGAATGAGCAGTTCTTC. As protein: CAISAGGPNEQFF.

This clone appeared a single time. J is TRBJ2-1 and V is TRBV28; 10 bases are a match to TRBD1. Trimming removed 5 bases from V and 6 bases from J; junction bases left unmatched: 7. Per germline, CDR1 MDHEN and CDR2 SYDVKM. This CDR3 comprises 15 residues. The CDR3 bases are TGTGCCAGCAGTATTCCGGGACAGGGGTTCAATGAGCAGTTCTTC. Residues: CASSIPGQGFNEQFF.

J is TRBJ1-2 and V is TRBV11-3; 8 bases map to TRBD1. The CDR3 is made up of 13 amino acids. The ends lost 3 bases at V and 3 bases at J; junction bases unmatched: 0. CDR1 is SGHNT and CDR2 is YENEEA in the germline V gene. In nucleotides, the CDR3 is TGTGCCAGCAGCTTGGGACAGGACTATGGCTACACCTTC. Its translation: CASSLGQDYGYTF.

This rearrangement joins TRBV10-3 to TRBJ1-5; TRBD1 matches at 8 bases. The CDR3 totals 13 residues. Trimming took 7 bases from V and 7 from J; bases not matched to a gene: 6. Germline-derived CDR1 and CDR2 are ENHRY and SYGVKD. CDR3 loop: CAITTGQGQPQHF. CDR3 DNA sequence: TGTGCCATCACCACCGGACAGGGACAGCCCCAGCATTTT.

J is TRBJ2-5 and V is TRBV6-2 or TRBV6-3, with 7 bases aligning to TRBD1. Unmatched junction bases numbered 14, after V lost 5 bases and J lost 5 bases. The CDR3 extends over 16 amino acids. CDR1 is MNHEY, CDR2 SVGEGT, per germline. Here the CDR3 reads CASSRRQGDRVETQYF. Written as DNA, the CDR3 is TGTGCCAGCAGTCGAAGACAGGGAGATAGAGTGGAGACCCAGTACTTC.

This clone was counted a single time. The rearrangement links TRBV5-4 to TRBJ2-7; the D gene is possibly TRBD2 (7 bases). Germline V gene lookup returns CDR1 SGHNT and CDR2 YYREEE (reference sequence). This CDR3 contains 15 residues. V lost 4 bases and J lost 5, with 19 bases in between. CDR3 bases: TGTGCCAGCAGCCCTCCGGGGCGGGGGCCGGACGAGCAGTACTTC. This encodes CASSPPGRGPDEQYF.

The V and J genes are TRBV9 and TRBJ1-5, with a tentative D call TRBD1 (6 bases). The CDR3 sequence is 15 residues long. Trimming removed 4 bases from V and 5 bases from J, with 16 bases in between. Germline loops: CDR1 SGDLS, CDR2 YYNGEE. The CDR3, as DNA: TGTGCCAGCAGCAAAACCGGGACACCTTATCAGCCCCAGCATTTT. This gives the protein CASSKTGTPYQPQHF.

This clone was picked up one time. The CDR3 DNA follows: TGTGCCAGCAGCGTTGCTGGGCTGGACACTGAAGCTTTCTTT. It encodes CASSVAGLDTEAFF. J is TRBJ1-1 and V is TRBV9; D not certain. Germline CDR1 and CDR2: SGDLS and YYNGEE. Trimming pared 2 bases from V and 3 bases from J, leaving 11 bases between. This CDR3 is 14 amino acids long. The full variable domain, with the rest looked up from reference TRBV9 and TRBJ1-1, is DSGVTQTPKHLITATGQRVTLRCSPRSGDLSVYWYQQSLDQGLQFLIQYYNGEERAKGNILERFSAQQFPDLHSELNLSSLELGDSALYFCASSVAGLDTEAFFGQGTRLTVV.

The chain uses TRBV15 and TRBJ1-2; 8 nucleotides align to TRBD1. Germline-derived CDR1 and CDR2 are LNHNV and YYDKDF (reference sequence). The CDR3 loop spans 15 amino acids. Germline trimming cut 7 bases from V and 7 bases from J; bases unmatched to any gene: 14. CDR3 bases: TGTGCCACCAACACTCGGACAGGGATGCAGGGTGGCTACACCTTC. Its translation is CATNTRTGMQGGYTF.

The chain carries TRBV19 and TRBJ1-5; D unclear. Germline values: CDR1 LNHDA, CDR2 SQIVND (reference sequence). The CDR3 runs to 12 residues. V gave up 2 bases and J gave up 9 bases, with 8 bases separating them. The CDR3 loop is CASSIIRSPQHF. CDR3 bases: TGTGCCAGTAGTATAATCCGTTCGCCCCAGCATTTT.

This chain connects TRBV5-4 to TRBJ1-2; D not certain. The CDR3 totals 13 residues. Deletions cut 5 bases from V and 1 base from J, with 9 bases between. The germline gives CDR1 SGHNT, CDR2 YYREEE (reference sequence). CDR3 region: CASSYSNNYGYTF. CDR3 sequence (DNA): TGTGCCAGCAGTTACAGCAATAACTATGGCTACACCTTC.

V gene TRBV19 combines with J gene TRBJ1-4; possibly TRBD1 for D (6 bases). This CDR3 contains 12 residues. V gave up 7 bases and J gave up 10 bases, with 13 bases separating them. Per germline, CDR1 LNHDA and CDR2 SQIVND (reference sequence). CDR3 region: CASNDRTRKLFF. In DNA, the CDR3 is TGTGCCAGTAATGACAGGACCCGAAAACTGTTTTTT.

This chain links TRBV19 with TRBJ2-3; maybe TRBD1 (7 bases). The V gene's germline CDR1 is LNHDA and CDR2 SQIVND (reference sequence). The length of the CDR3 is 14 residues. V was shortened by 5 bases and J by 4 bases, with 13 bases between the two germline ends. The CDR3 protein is CASSAGQTADTQYF. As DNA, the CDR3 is TGTGCCAGTAGTGCGGGACAGACAGCAGATACGCAGTATTTT. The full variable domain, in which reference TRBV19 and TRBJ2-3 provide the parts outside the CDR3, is DGGITQSPKYLFRKEGQNVTLSCEQNLNHDAMYWYRQDPGQGLRLIYYSQIVNDFQKGDIAEGYSVSREKKESFPLTVTSAQKNPTAFYLCASSAGQTADTQYFGPGTRLTVL.

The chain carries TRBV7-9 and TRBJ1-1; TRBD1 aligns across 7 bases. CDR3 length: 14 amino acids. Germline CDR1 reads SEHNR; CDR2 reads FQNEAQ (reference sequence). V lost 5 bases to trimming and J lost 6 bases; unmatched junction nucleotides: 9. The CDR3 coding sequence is TGTGCCAGCAGCCCGAGGGGGCAGGGCCCTGAAGCTTTCTTT. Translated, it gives CASSPRGQGPEAFF. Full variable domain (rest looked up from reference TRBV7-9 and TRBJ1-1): DTGVSQNPRHKITKRGQNVTFRCDPISEHNRLYWYRQTLGQGPEFLTYFQNEAQLEKSRLLSDRFSAERPKGSFSTLEIQRTEQGDSAMYLCASSPRGQGPEAFFGQGTRLTVV.

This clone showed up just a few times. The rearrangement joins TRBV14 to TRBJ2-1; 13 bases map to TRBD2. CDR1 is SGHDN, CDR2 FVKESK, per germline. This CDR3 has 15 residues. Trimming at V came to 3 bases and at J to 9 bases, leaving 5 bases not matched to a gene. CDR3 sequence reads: CASSQGTSGIGEQFF. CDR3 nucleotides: TGTGCCAGCAGCCAGGGGACTAGCGGGATAGGTGAGCAGTTCTTC.

This chain's CDR3 is CASSRGPQETQYF. The DNA for the CDR3 is TGTGCCAGCAGCCGCGGCCCCCAAGAGACCCAGTACTTC. The V and J genes are TRBV11-3 and TRBJ2-5; D call uncertain. The germline V and J ends were trimmed by 5 bases and 1 base, with 8 bases remaining between them. This CDR3 region has 13 residues. CDR1 and CDR2 (germline): SGHNT, YENEEA.

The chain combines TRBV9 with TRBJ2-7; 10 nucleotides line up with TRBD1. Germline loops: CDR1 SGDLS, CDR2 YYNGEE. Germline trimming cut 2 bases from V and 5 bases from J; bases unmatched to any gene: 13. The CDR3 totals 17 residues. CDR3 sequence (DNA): TGTGCCAGCAGCGTTCAAGGATCAGGACAGGGGGTCAACGAGCAGTACTTC. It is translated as CASSVQGSGQGVNEQYF.